Listed here is a single T cell receptor (beta chain). The antigen is undetermined. Generated by immunoSEQ multiplex PCR, the TCRdb table keeps only in-frame clones and is missing some. This sample has 80,000 to 100,000 clones, with around 90% found just once. This CDR3 spans 14 amino acids. CDR1 and CDR2 (germline): LNHDA, SQIVND (reference sequence). With 5 bases removed from V and 2 bases from J, the gap between germline ends came to 10 bases. This entry is derived from a study of OX40 agonist ivuxolimab in advanced cancers. Study at large: The patients received agonistic anti-OX40 (CD134) antibody ivuxolimab. Patients were over 65% male with ages roughly 23 to 85, mean 60.

Overall study results and limits: Individuals who were partial responders at 0.1-3.0 mg/kg had clonal expansion that ranked among the lowest.

This receptor was taken from an adult with an advanced solid tumor such as melanoma, head and neck, liver or kidney cancer. V gene TRBV19 combines with J gene TRBJ2-1; TRBD2 is a possible D gene (5 bases). This specimen consisted of CD4+ or CD8+ T cells sorted from blood, obtained in a trial of the OX40 agonist ivuxolimab. The CDR3 is CASSPPGTYNEQFF. In DNA form, the CDR3 reads TGTGCCAGTAGTCCGCCGGGAACCTACAATGAGCAGTTCTTC.